One and the same sample provided the 23 T cell receptor beta chains below, sequenced in a study of T cells in Graves' hyperthyroidism and ophthalmopathy. Researchers amplified the TCR beta CDR3 regions from RNA transcripts. First-round RT-PCR with HTBI primers amplified the TCR CDR3 region. MiXCR was run by TCRdb on the multiplex PCR reads, yielding one entry per CDR3 protein. The sample holds fewer than 750,000 distinct CDR3 sequences, about 14% seen once. The specimen was blood. Receptor source: a woman between 50 and 59 years old with Graves' ophthalmopathy.

As regards this clonotype: A single base separates this from a much larger clone, so it may be a read error. V is TRBV3-1 and J is TRBJ2-2; D is ambiguous. This CDR3 contains 13 residues. Germline V gene data show CDR1 as LGHDT and CDR2 as YNNKEL (reference sequence). DNA for the CDR3: TGTGTCAGCAGCCCATTTTTGGGCGGGGAGCTGTTTTTT. This sequence encodes CVSSPFLGGELFF.

This clonotype has more than one count but fewer than ten. The V and J genes are TRBV7-9 and TRBJ2-3, with TRBD2 matching over 10 bases. Germline V gives CDR1 SEHNR, CDR2 FQNEAQ (reference sequence). Trimming took 5 bases from V and 8 from J; bases not matched to a gene: 10. The CDR3 covers 15 residues. CDR3 coding DNA: TGTGCCAGCAGCCTGGGGACTAGCGAGGCGGGTACGCAGTATTTT. Amino acids: CASSLGTSEAGTQYF.

This clonotype was seen more than once but under ten times. The genes are TRBV29-1 and TRBJ2-7; possible D gene TRBD2, 5 bases. CDR3 length equals 13 residues. Deletions cut 1 base from V and 0 bases from J, with 7 bases between. Germline V lookup: CDR1 SQVTM, CDR2 ANQGSEA. The chain's CDR3 is CSVEVRGSYEQYF. For the CDR3, the DNA is TGCAGCGTTGAAGTTCGGGGCTCCTACGAGCAGTACTTC.

The chain recombines TRBV6-5 with TRBJ1-5; TRBD1 matches 9 bases. Germline V gives CDR1 MNHEY, CDR2 SVGAGI. CDR3 length: 18 residues. Trimming took 2 bases from V and 1 from J; bases not matched to a gene: 9. The CDR3 DNA sequence: TGTGCCAGCAGTTACGTCCCGGGACAGGGCCTCAGCAATCAGCCCCAGCATTTT. Translated: CASSYVPGQGLSNQPQHF.

This clonotype was seen only a few times. The chain carries TRBV5-6 and TRBJ2-7; D unresolved. Germline loops: CDR1 SGHDT, CDR2 YYEEEE. The CDR3 is 14 residues long. V dropped 3 bases and J dropped 0 bases, with 10 bases sitting between them. The CDR3 loop is CASSSGPGSYEQYF. CDR3 bases: TGTGCCAGCAGCTCTGGGCCTGGCTCCTACGAGCAGTACTTC.

Ten or more counts support this clonotype. The V gene is TRBV12-3 or TRBV12-4, the J gene TRBJ2-2; 12 positions match TRBD1. V dropped 3 bases and J dropped 4; count of bases not matched to a gene: 3. There are 16 residues in the CDR3. DNA for the CDR3: TGTGCCAGCAGTTTGGGACAGGGGGCTGGCACCGGGGAGCTGTTTTTT. It is translated as CASSLGQGAGTGELFF.

This clonotype has more than one count but fewer than ten. The V and J genes are TRBV7-2 and TRBJ1-2; weak D call: TRBD1 (5 bases). V was clipped by 3 bases and J by 8 bases, with 13 bases between them. The CDR3 has 13 amino acids. Germline-derived CDR1 and CDR2 are SGHTA and FQGNSA. The CDR3 nucleotides are TGTGCCAGCAGCTTCTCGTGGGACGAAGGCTACACCTTC. It specifies CASSFSWDEGYTF.

The table lists this clonotype with many counts. The V gene is TRBV7-9, the J gene TRBJ2-7; TRBD2 might be the D (5 bases). Deletions cut 5 bases from V and 3 bases from J, with 17 bases between. The germline V gene has CDR1 SEHNR and CDR2 FQNEAQ (reference sequence). The CDR3 is 15 residues long. The CDR3 protein is CASSRRRTSFYEQYF. CDR3 coding DNA: TGTGCCAGCAGCCGACGACGGACTTCTTTCTACGAGCAGTACTTC.

This clonotype was seen at least ten times. This chain connects TRBV28 to TRBJ2-2; 13 nucleotides align to TRBD2. Germline V lookup: CDR1 MDHEN, CDR2 SYDVKM. The CDR3 totals 16 residues. Trimming at V came to 3 bases and at J to 7 bases, leaving 5 bases not matched to a gene. CDR3 in amino acids: CASSLGLAGWVGELFF. CDR3 sequence (DNA): TGTGCCAGCAGTTTGGGACTAGCGGGATGGGTCGGGGAGCTGTTTTTT.

This clonotype was seen many times. The chain joins TRBV28 to TRBJ1-1; 9 nucleotides agree with TRBD1. The CDR3 runs to 15 residues. Germline CDR1 and CDR2: MDHEN and SYDVKM. The trim removed 3 bases at V and 4 bases at J, leaving 6 bases unmatched. The CDR3 sequence: CASSFGDRGVTEAFF. The DNA for the CDR3 is TGTGCCAGCAGTTTCGGTGACAGGGGGGTCACTGAAGCTTTCTTT.

The chain carries TRBV6-2 or TRBV6-3 and TRBJ2-3; D is tentatively TRBD1 or TRBD2 (6 bases each). The CDR3 runs 14 residues. CDR1 is MNHEY and CDR2 is SVGEGT in the germline V gene. V lost 8 bases and J 2 bases, leaving 14 bases between the germline ends. This CDR3 is CASFRGPNTDTQYF. CDR3 coding DNA: TGTGCCAGCTTCCGGGGGCCTAACACAGATACGCAGTATTTT.

The V and J genes are TRBV6-1 and TRBJ2-7; 14 nucleotides line up with TRBD2. The length of the CDR3 is 15 residues. Germline V lookup: CDR1 MNHNS, CDR2 SASEGT. Trimming cost V 5 bases and J 8 bases; bases outside gene matches: 8. CDR3 region: CASSQTGTSGSKQYF. CDR3 DNA sequence: TGTGCCAGCAGTCAAACCGGGACTAGCGGGAGTAAGCAGTACTTC.

Many counts were recorded for this clonotype. The chain links TRBV6-2 or TRBV6-3 to TRBJ2-5; D is undetermined. CDR3 length equals 12 residues. CDR1 is MNHEY and CDR2 is SVGEGT in the germline V gene. V was cut by 4 bases and J by 5 bases, with 8 bases left in between. The CDR3 DNA follows: TGTGCCAGCAGTTTCCAGCATGAGACCCAGTACTTC. Residues: CASSFQHETQYF.

About this clonotype: A much more abundant neighbour one base away suggests this may be a read error. The chain employs TRBV27 and TRBJ1-1; possible D gene TRBD1, 5 bases. The CDR3 extends over 18 amino acids. The germline V gene encodes CDR1 MNHEY and CDR2 SMNVEV (reference sequence). The V gene lost 6 bases and the J gene lost 0 bases, with 23 bases spanning the gap. The CDR3: CASSPTPGAGGMNTEAFF. CDR3 coding DNA: TGTGCCAGCAGCCCAACCCCCGGGGCAGGCGGCATGAACACTGAAGCTTTCTTT.

This clonotype was seen more than once but under ten times. This chain links TRBV29-1 with TRBJ2-7, with 10 bases identical to TRBD2. Looked up from germline, CDR1 is SQVTM and CDR2 is ANQGSEA. The J segment lost 7 bases and the V segment lost 2 bases, leaving 8 bases of the junction unmatched. This CDR3 is built from 14 residues. This CDR3 is CSVERAGGPGEQYF. DNA for the CDR3: TGCAGCGTTGAAAGAGCGGGAGGGCCGGGGGAGCAGTACTTC.

This clonotype was observed many times. V and J are TRBV28 and TRBJ2-3; D perhaps matches TRBD1 (5 bases). The CDR3 extends over 19 amino acids. Per the germline V gene, CDR1 is MDHEN and CDR2 is SYDVKM. The V end lost 2 bases, the J end lost 3 bases, and 24 bases lay between the germline ends. CDR3: CASSLARQFFPSLTDTQYF. DNA of the CDR3: TGTGCCAGCAGTTTAGCTCGACAGTTTTTCCCTTCCCTTACAGATACGCAGTATTTT.

This rearrangement joins TRBV11-2 to TRBJ2-7; D perhaps matches TRBD2 (5 bases). This CDR3 is 15 amino acids long. Looked up from germline, CDR1 is SGHAT and CDR2 is FQNNGV. V shed 4 bases and J shed 1 base, with 14 bases lying between them. The CDR3 is CASSSLTDSSYEQYF. CDR3 DNA sequence: TGTGCCAGCAGCTCTCTTACGGACTCTTCCTACGAGCAGTACTTC.

V is TRBV27 and J is TRBJ2-1; 12 nucleotides align to TRBD1. The V and J ends lost 5 bases and 8 bases, in that order; junction bases with no gene match: 7. The CDR3 spans 15 residues. Per germline, CDR1 MNHEY and CDR2 SMNVEV (reference sequence). The CDR3 reads CASSIGTGGRDEQFF. In DNA, the CDR3 is TGTGCCAGCAGTATAGGGACAGGGGGCAGGGATGAGCAGTTCTTC.

At least ten counts were recorded for this clonotype. The J gene is TRBJ1-2, the V gene TRBV27; unclear D gene. CDR1 and CDR2 from the germline V gene are MNHEY and SMNVEV (reference sequence). V lost 4 bases to trimming and J lost 10 bases, with 22 bases between them. This CDR3 has 15 residues. The CDR3 coding sequence is TGTGCCAGCAGTTCGGACCCTCTGTCCTACCAACCCTACACCTTC. Translation gives CASSSDPLSYQPYTF.

The CDR3 is CASSLSSFGQGAPEAFF. CDR3 in DNA: TGTGCCAGCAGTTTATCAAGCTTCGGACAGGGGGCCCCTGAAGCTTTCTTT. The chain couples TRBV28 to TRBJ1-1; 11 positions agree with TRBD1. After removal of 1 base from V and 6 bases from J, the junction contained 10 bases not matched to a gene. This CDR3 is built from 17 residues. Germline-derived CDR1 and CDR2 are MDHEN and SYDVKM. The variable domain in full, completed from reference TRBV28 and TRBJ1-1, reads DVKVTQSSRYLVKRTGEKVFLECVQDMDHENMFWYRQDPGLGLRLIYFSYDVKMKEKGDIPEGYSVSREKKERFSLILESASTNQTSMYLCASSLSSFGQGAPEAFFGQGTRLTVV.

This clonotype has only a few counts. The rearrangement links TRBV18 to TRBJ2-3, with D maybe TRBD2 (5 bases). Germline V gene lookup returns CDR1 KGHSH and CDR2 LQKENI. The V end lost 3 bases, the J end lost 0 bases, and 10 bases lay between the germline ends. CDR3 length equals 15 residues. CDR3 protein: CASSPNSGSTDTQYF. Written as DNA, the CDR3 is TGTGCCAGCTCACCGAATTCGGGGAGCACAGATACGCAGTATTTT.

This clonotype was counted ten times or more. The chain joins TRBV7-2 to TRBJ2-1; TRBD2 matches at 14 bases. The CDR3 consists of 18 residues. V shed 3 bases and J 14 bases; nucleotides not matched to a gene: 18. The germline V gene encodes CDR1 SGHTA and CDR2 FQGNSA. The CDR3 nucleotides read TGTGCCAGCAGCTTGATGCGGACGGGACTAGCGGGAGTAGGGGGAAAGTTCTTC. This sequence encodes CASSLMRTGLAGVGGKFF. Variable domain in full (rest from reference TRBV7-2 and TRBJ2-1): GAGVSQSPSNKVTEKGKDVELRCDPISGHTALYWYRQSLGQGLEFLIYFQGNSAPDKSGLPSDRFSAERTGGSVSTLTIQRTQQEDSAVYLCASSLMRTGLAGVGGKFFGPGTRLTVL.

A word on this clonotype: One end of the junction is discordant with germline, which a read error may explain. The chain links TRBV15 to TRBJ2-3; possibly TRBD2 for D (7 bases). The germline V gene encodes CDR1 LNHNV and CDR2 YYDKDF (reference sequence). The CDR3 extends over 17 amino acids. The CDR3 loop is CATSRGEGLGGTDTRYF. The CDR3, as DNA: TGTGCCACCAGCAGAGGGGAGGGTTTGGGGGGCACAGATACGCGGTATTTT.